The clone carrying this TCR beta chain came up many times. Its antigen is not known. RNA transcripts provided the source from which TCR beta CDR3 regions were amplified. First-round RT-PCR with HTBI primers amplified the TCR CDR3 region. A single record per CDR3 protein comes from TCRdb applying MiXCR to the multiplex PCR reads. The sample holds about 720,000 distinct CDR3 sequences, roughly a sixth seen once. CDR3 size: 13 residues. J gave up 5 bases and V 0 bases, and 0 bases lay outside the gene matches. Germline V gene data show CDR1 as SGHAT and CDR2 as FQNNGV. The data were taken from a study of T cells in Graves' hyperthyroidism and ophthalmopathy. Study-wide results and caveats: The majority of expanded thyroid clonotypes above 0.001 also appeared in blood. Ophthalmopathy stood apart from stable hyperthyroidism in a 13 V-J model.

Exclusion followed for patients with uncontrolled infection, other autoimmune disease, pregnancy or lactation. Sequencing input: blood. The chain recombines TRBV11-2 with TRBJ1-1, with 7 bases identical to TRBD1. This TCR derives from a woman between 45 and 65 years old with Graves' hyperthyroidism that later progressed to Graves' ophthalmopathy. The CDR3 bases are TGTGCCAGCAGCTTAGACAGGGGGACTGAAGCTTTCTTT. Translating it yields CASSLDRGTEAFF.